This is a list of T cell receptor beta chains from one sample in a study of shared clonotypes between healthy human individuals. Here immunoSEQ multiplex PCR was the method, and the copy in TCRdb shows in-frame clones only, minus some. The sample comprises 550,000 to 600,000 clones, 98% of which are singletons, and 0.3% rests with the top ten. The specimen was naive CD8+ T cells sorted from blood. The receptors originated from a man aged 25 to 40 in good health. The CDR3 runs from the conserved cysteine through the conserved F or W. The D gene is left open where the match is weak. Clone size is given for some rows only: seen once, a few or many times, or a class if the clone is expanded.

v_call: TRBV30; d_call: .; j_call: TRBJ1-1; clone_size: .; cdr3_aa: CAWSPGPGEMGTEAFF; cdr3_nt: TGTGCCTGGAGCCCAGGGCCAGGTGAGATGGGCACTGAAGCTTTCTTT
v_call: TRBV7-9; d_call: TRBD2; j_call: TRBJ2-7; clone_size: .; cdr3_aa: CASSLPGGVSYEQYF; cdr3_nt: TGTGCCAGCAGCTTGCCTGGGGGGGTCTCCTACGAGCAGTACTTC
v_call: TRBV27; d_call: .; j_call: TRBJ2-1; clone_size: .; cdr3_aa: CASSPQGPLNEQFF; cdr3_nt: TGTGCCAGCAGTCCTCAGGGCCCGCTCAATGAGCAGTTCTTC
v_call: TRBV28; d_call: TRBD1; j_call: TRBJ1-2; clone_size: once; cdr3_aa: CASTKGGKEGYTF; cdr3_nt: TGTGCCAGCACCAAAGGGGGCAAAGAGGGCTACACCTTC
v_call: TRBV4-3; d_call: .; j_call: TRBJ2-7; clone_size: .; cdr3_aa: CASSQDHGQYEQYF; cdr3_nt: TGCGCCAGCAGCCAAGACCACGGTCAGTACGAGCAGTACTTC
v_call: TRBV19; d_call: .; j_call: TRBJ2-1; clone_size: .; cdr3_aa: CASSIAHSPEFYNEQFF; cdr3_nt: TGTGCCAGTAGTATAGCACACTCCCCAGAGTTCTACAATGAGCAGTTCTTC
v_call: TRBV6-1; d_call: .; j_call: TRBJ2-5; clone_size: .; cdr3_aa: CASSPDDRNQETQYF; cdr3_nt: TGTGCCAGCAGCCCCGACGACAGGAATCAAGAGACCCAGTACTTC
v_call: TRBV21-1; d_call: .; j_call: TRBJ2-1; clone_size: .; cdr3_aa: CASRCKLAHHSDNEQFF; cdr3_nt: TGTGCCAGCAGATGCAAGCTAGCACACCATTCCGACAATGAGCAGTTCTTC
v_call: TRBV27; d_call: .; j_call: TRBJ2-7; clone_size: .; cdr3_aa: CASSQNAGVRYEQYF; cdr3_nt: TGTGCCAGCAGCCAAAATGCCGGGGTTCGGTACGAGCAGTACTTC
v_call: TRBV29-1; d_call: TRBD1; j_call: TRBJ2-7; clone_size: .; cdr3_aa: CSVPLGTGATYEQYF; cdr3_nt: TGCAGCGTCCCTCTAGGGACAGGGGCCACCTACGAGCAGTACTTC
v_call: TRBV4-1; d_call: .; j_call: TRBJ2-1; clone_size: .; cdr3_aa: CASSQDRGLANEQFF; cdr3_nt: TGCGCCAGCAGCCAAGATCGCGGACTGGCCAATGAGCAGTTCTTC
v_call: TRBV2; d_call: TRBD1; j_call: TRBJ1-1; clone_size: .; cdr3_aa: CANLKGAAAFF; cdr3_nt: TGTGCCAACTTAAAGGGGGCGGCAGCTTTCTTT
v_call: TRBV30; d_call: TRBD2; j_call: TRBJ2-1; clone_size: .; cdr3_aa: CAWSVGSLAVNEQFF; cdr3_nt: TGTGCCTGGAGTGTAGGTAGTCTAGCGGTCAATGAGCAGTTCTTC
v_call: TRBV29-1; d_call: .; j_call: TRBJ2-2; clone_size: .; cdr3_aa: CSVERQGTGELFF; cdr3_nt: TGCAGCGTTGAACGGCAGGGAACCGGGGAGCTGTTTTTT
v_call: TRBV29-1; d_call: .; j_call: TRBJ2-1; clone_size: .; cdr3_aa: CSVARLDSYNEQFF; cdr3_nt: TGCAGCGTTGCCAGACTGGATTCCTACAATGAGCAGTTCTTC
v_call: TRBV5-4; d_call: .; j_call: TRBJ2-4; clone_size: once; cdr3_aa: CASSPVWDQNIQYF; cdr3_nt: TGTGCCAGCAGCCCGGTTTGGGATCAAAACATTCAGTACTTC
v_call: TRBV5-6; d_call: .; j_call: TRBJ2-7; clone_size: .; cdr3_aa: CASSPWPPYYEQYF; cdr3_nt: TGTGCCAGCAGCCCATGGCCCCCATACTACGAGCAGTACTTC
v_call: TRBV10-3; d_call: .; j_call: TRBJ1-5; clone_size: once; cdr3_aa: CAIGEGWNQPQHF; cdr3_nt: TGTGCCATCGGAGAGGGGTGGAATCAGCCCCAGCATTTT
v_call: TRBV27; d_call: TRBD2; j_call: TRBJ2-1; clone_size: .; cdr3_aa: CASSRLAANNEQFF; cdr3_nt: TGTGCCAGCAGCCGACTAGCGGCAAACAATGAGCAGTTCTTC
v_call: TRBV7-8; d_call: .; j_call: TRBJ2-5; clone_size: .; cdr3_aa: CASSLVERDPHKRQTQYF; cdr3_nt: TGTGCCAGCAGCTTAGTGGAGAGAGACCCCCATAAACGCCAGACCCAGTACTTC
v_call: TRBV5-1; d_call: TRBD2; j_call: TRBJ2-5; clone_size: few; cdr3_aa: CASSLDGSGRLETQYF; cdr3_nt: TGCGCCAGCAGCTTGGATGGTAGCGGGAGGTTAGAGACCCAGTACTTC
v_call: TRBV7-9; d_call: TRBD1; j_call: TRBJ1-2; clone_size: .; cdr3_aa: CASIPDRGQGYGYTF; cdr3_nt: TGTGCCAGCATCCCCGACAGGGGGCAAGGCTATGGCTACACCTTC
v_call: TRBV30; d_call: .; j_call: TRBJ2-1; clone_size: .; cdr3_aa: CAWNGGLSYNEQFF; cdr3_nt: TGTGCCTGGAATGGAGGACTTTCTTACAATGAGCAGTTCTTC
v_call: TRBV29-1; d_call: .; j_call: TRBJ1-2; clone_size: .; cdr3_aa: CSVEERYSNGYTF; cdr3_nt: TGCAGCGTTGAAGAACGGTACTCTAATGGCTACACCTTC
v_call: TRBV5-1; d_call: TRBD1; j_call: TRBJ2-1; clone_size: .; cdr3_aa: CASSPEGLDRGRNNEQFF; cdr3_nt: TGCGCCAGCAGCCCGGAAGGATTGGACAGGGGGAGGAACAATGAGCAGTTCTTC
v_call: TRBV28; d_call: .; j_call: TRBJ1-5; clone_size: .; cdr3_aa: CASVNRPGQLPDNQPQHF; cdr3_nt: TGTGCCAGCGTCAACAGGCCGGGTCAGTTACCAGATAATCAGCCCCAGCATTTT
v_call: TRBV13; d_call: TRBD1; j_call: TRBJ2-2; clone_size: .; cdr3_aa: CASSPSPTGDPTGELFF; cdr3_nt: TGTGCCAGCAGCCCCTCTCCCACAGGGGACCCCACCGGGGAGCTGTTTTTT
v_call: TRBV9; d_call: .; j_call: TRBJ2-2; clone_size: .; cdr3_aa: CASSIGSGELFF; cdr3_nt: TGTGCCAGCAGCATCGGAAGCGGGGAGCTGTTTTTT
v_call: TRBV7-9; d_call: TRBD1; j_call: TRBJ1-1; clone_size: .; cdr3_aa: CASSHTTGLNTEAFF; cdr3_nt: TGTGCCAGCAGTCACACGACAGGGCTGAACACTGAAGCTTTCTTT
v_call: TRBV6-1; d_call: TRBD2; j_call: TRBJ2-1; clone_size: .; cdr3_aa: CASSEPGLVRNEQFF; cdr3_nt: TGTGCCAGCAGTGAACCGGGACTAGTTAGGAATGAGCAGTTCTTC
v_call: TRBV4-1; d_call: .; j_call: TRBJ1-5; clone_size: once; cdr3_aa: CASSQDEGQPQHF; cdr3_nt: TGCGCCAGCAGCCAAGACGAGGGACAGCCCCAGCATTTT
v_call: TRBV4-1; d_call: .; j_call: TRBJ2-1; clone_size: .; cdr3_aa: CASSQERGREQFF; cdr3_nt: TGCGCCAGCAGCCAAGAACGGGGCCGTGAGCAGTTCTTC
v_call: TRBV4-3; d_call: TRBD1; j_call: TRBJ1-1; clone_size: .; cdr3_aa: CASSPFSGGANTEAFF; cdr3_nt: TGCGCCAGCAGCCCATTCTCAGGGGGCGCGAACACTGAAGCTTTCTTT
v_call: TRBV7-6; d_call: .; j_call: TRBJ2-7; clone_size: .; cdr3_aa: CASSLGGGTYEQYF; cdr3_nt: TGTGCCAGCAGCTTAGGTGGCGGAACCTACGAGCAGTACTTC
v_call: TRBV7-6; d_call: .; j_call: TRBJ2-5; clone_size: .; cdr3_aa: CASSLQGYEGETQYF; cdr3_nt: TGTGCCAGCAGCTTACAGGGATACGAGGGGGAGACCCAGTACTTC
v_call: TRBV29-1; d_call: .; j_call: TRBJ2-1; clone_size: .; cdr3_aa: CSVDPPGQSYNEQFF; cdr3_nt: TGCAGCGTTGACCCCCCGGGTCAAAGTTACAATGAGCAGTTCTTC
v_call: TRBV27; d_call: TRBD2; j_call: TRBJ2-1; clone_size: .; cdr3_aa: CASSLGGLAGGDEQFF; cdr3_nt: TGTGCCAGCAGTTTAGGGGGACTAGCGGGAGGTGATGAGCAGTTCTTC
v_call: TRBV19; d_call: .; j_call: TRBJ1-2; clone_size: once; cdr3_aa: CATRPVGESNYGYTF; cdr3_nt: TGTGCCACCAGACCTGTGGGGGAGTCAAACTATGGCTACACCTTC
v_call: TRBV29-1; d_call: TRBD2; j_call: TRBJ2-7; clone_size: once; cdr3_aa: CSVEGGAGDYEQYF; cdr3_nt: TGCAGCGTTGAAGGCGGGGCGGGAGACTACGAGCAGTACTTC
v_call: TRBV25-1; d_call: .; j_call: TRBJ2-7; clone_size: once; cdr3_aa: CASSESSGGVSYEQYF; cdr3_nt: TGTGCCAGCAGTGAATCGTCTGGCGGCGTCTCCTACGAGCAGTACTTC
v_call: TRBV5-1; d_call: .; j_call: TRBJ2-7; clone_size: .; cdr3_aa: CASSLEWGEQYF; cdr3_nt: TGCGCCAGCAGCTTGGAATGGGGCGAGCAGTACTTC
v_call: TRBV25-1; d_call: TRBD1; j_call: TRBJ1-4; clone_size: .; cdr3_aa: CASSAPGQPVEEKLFF; cdr3_nt: TGTGCCAGCAGTGCCCCGGGACAGCCCGTCGAGGAAAAACTGTTTTTT
v_call: TRBV7-9; d_call: .; j_call: TRBJ2-3; clone_size: .; cdr3_aa: CASSAPRTEFTDTQYF; cdr3_nt: TGTGCCAGCAGCGCCCCTCGGACCGAATTCACAGATACGCAGTATTTT
v_call: TRBV29-1; d_call: TRBD2; j_call: TRBJ2-1; clone_size: .; cdr3_aa: CSVAPLAGPDEQFF; cdr3_nt: TGCAGCGTTGCCCCACTAGCGGGGCCCGATGAGCAGTTCTTC
v_call: TRBV7-9; d_call: .; j_call: TRBJ2-3; clone_size: .; cdr3_aa: CASSLEGADTQYF; cdr3_nt: TGTGCCAGCAGCTTGGAGGGGGCGGATACGCAGTATTTT
v_call: TRBV28; d_call: .; j_call: TRBJ2-7; clone_size: .; cdr3_aa: CASSLSLDSYEQYF; cdr3_nt: TGTGCCAGCTCCCTGTCGCTCGACTCCTACGAGCAGTACTTC
v_call: TRBV7-9; d_call: TRBD2; j_call: TRBJ2-7; clone_size: once; cdr3_aa: CASSSTSGRPYEQYF; cdr3_nt: TGTGCCAGCAGCTCGACTAGCGGGCGCCCCTACGAGCAGTACTTC